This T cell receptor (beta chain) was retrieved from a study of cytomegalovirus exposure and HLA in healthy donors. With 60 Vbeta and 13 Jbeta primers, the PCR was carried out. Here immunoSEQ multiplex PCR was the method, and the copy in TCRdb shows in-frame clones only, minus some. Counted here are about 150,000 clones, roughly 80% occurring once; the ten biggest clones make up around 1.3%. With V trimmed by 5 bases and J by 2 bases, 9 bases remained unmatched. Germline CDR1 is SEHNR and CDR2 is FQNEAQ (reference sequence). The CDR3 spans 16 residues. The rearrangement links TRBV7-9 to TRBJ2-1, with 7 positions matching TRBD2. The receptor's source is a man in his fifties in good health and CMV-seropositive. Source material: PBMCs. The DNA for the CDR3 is TGTGCCAGCAGCCCGAGGGGCGGGAGCGCCTACAATGAGCAGTTCTTC. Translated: CASSPRGGSAYNEQFF.